This paragraph reports one T cell receptor (beta chain). Its antigen specificity is not known. It has no much larger one-base neighbor in the sample; base qualities were not kept. The sample comes from a study of blood T cell repertoires in COVID-19 (dated by TCRdb to 2020 to 2022). The study in broad terms: The collaborator samples originated in the United States, Italy and Spain and spanned the acute and convalescent phases of COVID-19. The prospective study material was composed of cDNA or gDNA derived from T cells, B-cell-depleted T cells, or PBMCs. HLA class I and class II types, where available, came from metadata supplied by the sample provider rather than from assay-based typing. The samples were drawn from the first 160 participants of the ongoing ImmuneRACE study and from 950 to 1,500 subjects provided by 6 global collaborators. The repertoires were made available in a free public database intended to serve as a resource for research on the immune response to SARS-CoV-2. The sample metadata nearly always contained a de-identified subject ID, COVID-19 status, age in years and sex. Deeply sampled blood TCRbeta repertoires from subjects exposed to, actively infected with, or recovered from COVID-19 were included in the dataset. The study at large found these results: The amount of clinical and demographic metadata varied by source and participant and was provided uncurated.

Including cysteine and phenylalanine, the CDR3 has 16 amino acids. The entry retains the CDR3 DNA only, 48 bases that are in frame from base 1. CDR1 and CDR2, per the germline V gene (reference sequence), are SEHNR and FQNEAQ. Trimming accounts for 2 bases at V and 5 bases at J, while the number of junction bases matched to no gene is 11. The collaborating institutions used their own protocols to collect whole blood in K2EDTA tubes. For TCRbeta analysis, collaborators shipped samples as frozen whole blood, isolated PBMCs, or DNA extracted from either of those sample types. The immunoSEQ Assay, a bias-controlled multiplex PCR, was used to amplify TCRbeta CDR3 regions from genomic DNA. The authors' pipeline ran thus. The number of nucleated cells in each sample was estimated by amplification of reference gene primers within the assay. To quantify the absolute abundance of each unique TCRbeta CDR3 rearrangement, sequence reads were collapsed and filtered. For each sample, productive Simpson clonality was calculated as the square root of Simpson's diversity index over productive rearrangements. The table comes from immuneACCESS by way of TCRdb, which keeps in-frame sequences with V and J called. Part of the clones is missing from these tables; in studies checked, under half for an unresolved V gene and the rest for unknown reasons. V and J calls and clone size are as listed in that table; D and trimming were resolved from the DNA. Present in this sample are about 270,000 clones, approximately 86% of which were seen just once. The ten largest clones take up roughly 8% of the sample.

The sequence derives from a man aged 40-49 years with active or convalescent COVID-19. The specimen was peripheral blood. Rearrangement joined TRBV7-9 to TRBJ1-1, with 7 bases aligning to TRBD1. The sequenced DNA: TGTGCCAGCAGCTTAAGGCTTACAGGGGCGAGGACTGAAGCTTTCTTT. The translation is CASSLRLTGARTEAFF.